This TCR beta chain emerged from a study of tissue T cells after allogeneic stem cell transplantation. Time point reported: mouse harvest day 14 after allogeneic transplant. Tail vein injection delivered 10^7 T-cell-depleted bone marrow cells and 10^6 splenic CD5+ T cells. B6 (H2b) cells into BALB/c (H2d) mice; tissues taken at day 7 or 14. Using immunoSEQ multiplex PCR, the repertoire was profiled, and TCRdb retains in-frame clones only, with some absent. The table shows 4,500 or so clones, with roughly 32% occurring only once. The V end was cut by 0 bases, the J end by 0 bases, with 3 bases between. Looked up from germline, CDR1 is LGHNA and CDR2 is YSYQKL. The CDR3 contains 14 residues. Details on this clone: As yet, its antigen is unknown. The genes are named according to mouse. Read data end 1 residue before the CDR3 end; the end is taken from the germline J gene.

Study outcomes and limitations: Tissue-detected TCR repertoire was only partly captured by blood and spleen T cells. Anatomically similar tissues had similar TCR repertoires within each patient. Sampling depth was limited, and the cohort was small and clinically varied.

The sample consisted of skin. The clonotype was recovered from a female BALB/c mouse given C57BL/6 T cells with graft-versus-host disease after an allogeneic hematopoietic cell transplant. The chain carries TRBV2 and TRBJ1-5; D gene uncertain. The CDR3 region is CASSQDINNQAPLF. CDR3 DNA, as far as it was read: TGTGCCAGCAGCCAAGACATTAACAACCAGGCTCCGCTT.